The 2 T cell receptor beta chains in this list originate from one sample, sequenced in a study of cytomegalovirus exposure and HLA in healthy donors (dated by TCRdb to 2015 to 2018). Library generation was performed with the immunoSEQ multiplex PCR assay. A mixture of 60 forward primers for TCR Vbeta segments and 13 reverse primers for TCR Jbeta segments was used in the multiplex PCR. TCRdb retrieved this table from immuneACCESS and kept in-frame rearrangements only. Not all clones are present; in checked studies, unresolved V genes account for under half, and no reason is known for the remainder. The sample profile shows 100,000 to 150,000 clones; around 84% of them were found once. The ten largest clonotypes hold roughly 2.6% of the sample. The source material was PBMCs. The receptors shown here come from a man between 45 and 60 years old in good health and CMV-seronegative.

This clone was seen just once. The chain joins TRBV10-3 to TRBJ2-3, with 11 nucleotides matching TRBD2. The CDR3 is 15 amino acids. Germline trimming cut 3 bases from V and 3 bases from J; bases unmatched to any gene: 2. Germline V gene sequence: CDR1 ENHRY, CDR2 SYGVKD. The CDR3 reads CAISDLAGGTDTQYF. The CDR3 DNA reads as TGTGCCATCAGTGACCTAGCGGGGGGTACAGATACGCAGTATTTT.

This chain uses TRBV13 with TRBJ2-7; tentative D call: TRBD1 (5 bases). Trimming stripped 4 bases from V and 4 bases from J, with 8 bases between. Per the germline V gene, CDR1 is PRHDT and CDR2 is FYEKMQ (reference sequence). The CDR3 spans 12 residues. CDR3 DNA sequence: TGTGCCAGCAGCTCACAGGATTACGAGCAGTACTTC. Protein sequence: CASSSQDYEQYF.